These 2 T cell receptor beta chains came from one sample sequenced in a study of CD8+ T cells in alopecia areata (dated 2018 in TCRdb). The time point tag for this specimen amounts to: more than three weeks on oral tofacitinib. The treatment or condition tag for this specimen amounts to: oral pan-JAK inhibitor, 5-10 mg twice daily. The library relied on the immunoSEQ multiplex PCR assay. RNA was extracted from all samples and reverse transcribed into cDNA, which served as template for TCR sequencing. TCRdb limited this immuneACCESS table to in-frame rearrangements with V and J called. A share of clones is missing; checked studies link under half to unresolved V genes, and the rest is unexplained. Counted in this sample were about 200,000 clones; about 58% of them appeared once. Jointly, the top ten make up around 1.4% of the sample. The sample consisted of CD4+ T cells sorted from blood, taken at week 4, from a patient treated with tofacitinib. The receptors here all came from a human donor with alopecia areata.

The V and J genes are TRBV25-1 and TRBJ1-4, with 8 bases lining up with TRBD1. With 3 bases clipped from V and 10 bases from J, the junction kept 10 bases outside the gene matches. The CDR3 loop spans 15 amino acids. Germline-derived CDR1 and CDR2 are MGHDK and SYGVNS. CDR3 in DNA: TGTGCCAGCAGTGAGATAACAGGGGGATCGGGAAAACTGTTTTTT. It encodes CASSEITGGSGKLFF.

The V and J genes are TRBV11-2 and TRBJ2-7; 8 nucleotides agree with TRBD1. The CDR3 consists of 15 residues. Germline trimming cut 8 bases from V and 3 bases from J; bases unmatched to any gene: 12. CDR1 SGHAT and CDR2 FQNNGV come from the germline V gene. The CDR3 spells CASGTGAGGLYEQYF. The CDR3 DNA follows: TGTGCCAGCGGAACTGGTGCAGGGGGCCTCTACGAGCAGTACTTC.